These 20 T cell receptor beta chains originate from one sample sequenced in a study of T cells in Graves' hyperthyroidism and ophthalmopathy. Amplified regions were TCR beta CDR3 sequences from RNA transcripts. First-round RT-PCR targeting the TCR CDR3 was performed with the HTBI primer set. MiXCR was run by TCRdb on the multiplex PCR reads, yielding one entry per CDR3 protein. The sample lists some 300,000 distinct CDR3 sequences; 13% were seen once. The sample taken for sequencing was blood. The receptors shown here come from a woman aged 30 to 39 with Graves' hyperthyroidism that later progressed to Graves' ophthalmopathy.

The table lists this clonotype with many counts. This rearrangement joins TRBV19 to TRBJ2-1, with no clear D. Per germline, CDR1 LNHDA and CDR2 SQIVND (reference sequence). This CDR3 is 12 amino acids long. V lost 1 base and J lost 5, with 3 bases in between. The CDR3, as DNA: TGTGCCAGTAGTATAGGCAACAATGAGCAGTTCTTC. The encoded protein is CASSIGNNEQFF.

This clonotype was seen ten or more times. The J gene is TRBJ2-2, the V gene TRBV7-3; TRBD1 is a possible D gene (6 bases). Germline-derived CDR1 and CDR2 are SGHTA and FQGTGA. This CDR3 is built from 16 residues. V lost 3 bases to trimming and J lost 0 bases, with 11 bases between them. This CDR3 reads CASSLQGPANTGELFF. DNA of the CDR3: TGTGCCAGCAGCTTGCAGGGGCCTGCGAACACCGGGGAGCTGTTTTTT.

The rearrangement links TRBV25-1 to TRBJ2-5, with TRBD2 matching over 11 bases. The CDR3 sequence is 14 residues long. Germline trimming cut 7 bases from V and 5 bases from J; bases unmatched to any gene: 6. The germline CDR1 and CDR2 sequences are MGHDK and SYGVNS. Here the CDR3 reads CASTTSGSTETQYF. Here the CDR3 DNA reads TGTGCCAGCACTACTAGCGGGAGCACGGAGACCCAGTACTTC.

About this clonotype itself: Relative to the germline gene, one junction end is altered; a read error may explain this. V and J are TRBV5-4 and TRBJ2-5, with D maybe TRBD1 (5 bases). CDR1 is SGHNT and CDR2 is YYREEE in the germline V gene (reference sequence). The length of the CDR3 is 14 residues. This chain's CDR3 is CASGLGDSQETQYF. In nucleotides, the CDR3 is TGTGCCAGCGGCTTGGGTGACAGTCAAGAGACCCAGTACTTC.

This clonotype was counted a few times. This chain joins TRBV29-1 and TRBJ2-3, with 7 nucleotides matching TRBD2. V was clipped by 0 bases and J by 2 bases; unmatched bases: 11. The CDR3 has 17 residues. CDR1 SQVTM and CDR2 ANQGSEA come from the germline V gene. The CDR3 sequence is CSVEDGREASHTDTQYF. DNA of the CDR3: TGCAGCGTTGAAGACGGCCGGGAGGCCTCGCACACAGATACGCAGTATTTT.

This clonotype was recorded at least ten times. CDR3: CASRRGRTASYEQYF. The CDR3 DNA reads as TGTGCCAGCAGGCGGGGGAGGACGGCTTCCTACGAGCAGTACTTC. This sequence joins TRBV6-1 and TRBJ2-7, with 7 bases identical to TRBD2. The germline CDR1 and CDR2 sequences are MNHNS and SASEGT. The V gene end was trimmed by 6 bases and the J gene end by 1 base; junction bases not matched to a gene: 9. The CDR3 is 15 residues long.

This clonotype was found many times. The chain is built from TRBV11-1 and TRBJ2-7; 10 nucleotides align to TRBD2. V dropped 0 bases and J dropped 6; count of bases not matched to a gene: 5. CDR1 is SGHAT and CDR2 is FQDESV in the germline V gene (reference sequence). This CDR3 comprises 15 residues. CDR3 in amino acids: CASSLARLAGVEQYF. The DNA for the CDR3 is TGTGCCAGCAGCTTAGCGCGCCTAGCGGGAGTCGAGCAGTACTTC.

This clonotype was observed a handful of times. The chain links TRBV9 to TRBJ2-5; no clear D gene. The CDR3 sequence is 14 residues long. Germline values: CDR1 SGDLS, CDR2 YYNGEE. The ends were cut back, 4 bases at V and 5 bases at J, with 15 bases in the middle. The CDR3 nucleotides are TGTGCCAGCAGCCCCTCCGTCAGTAGGGAGACCCAGTACTTC. Translated: CASSPSVSRETQYF. The full variable domain, in which reference TRBV9 and TRBJ2-5 provide the parts outside the CDR3, is DSGVTQTPKHLITATGQRVTLRCSPRSGDLSVYWYQQSLDQGLQFLIQYYNGEERAKGNILERFSAQQFPDLHSELNLSSLELGDSALYFCASSPSVSRETQYFGPGTRLLVL.

Turning to this clonotype: A much larger clone is a single base away; this may be a read error. V and J are TRBV3-1 and TRBJ2-7; D might be TRBD2 (6 bases). Germline-derived CDR1 and CDR2 are LGHDT and YNNKEL (reference sequence). The CDR3 sequence is 14 residues long. CDR3 nucleotides: TGTGTCAGCAGCGGGCCCTCCCGGGGGAGCGAGCAGTACTTC. Protein sequence: CVSSGPSRGSEQYF.

The sample holds many counts of this clonotype. The chain has TRBV6-1 and TRBJ2-7; 10 nucleotides match TRBD2. Germline V CDR1 and CDR2: MNHNS, SASEGT. CDR3 size: 16 residues. Trimming removed 5 bases from V and 4 bases from J; junction bases left unmatched: 11. The DNA for the CDR3 is TGTGCCAGCAGTCGCAACGGAGCGGGAGGGGGGTACGAGCAGTACTTC. As protein: CASSRNGAGGGYEQYF.

Regarding this clonotype: A much larger clonotype is one base distant, so this may be a read error. The V gene is TRBV9, the J gene TRBJ2-5; possibly TRBD1 for D (5 bases). The length of the CDR3 is 13 residues. Per germline, CDR1 SGDLS and CDR2 YYNGEE. This CDR3 is CAGSVGAGQTQYF. DNA for the CDR3: TGTGCCGGCAGCGTAGGGGCCGGGCAGACCCAGTACTTC.

This clonotype was detected ten times or more. The chain combines TRBV28 with TRBJ2-1, with 11 positions matching TRBD2. V lost 4 bases to trimming and J lost 9 bases; unmatched junction nucleotides: 17. The CDR3 is made up of 18 amino acids. Germline V gene lookup returns CDR1 MDHEN and CDR2 SYDVKM. The CDR3 coding sequence is TGTGCCAGCAGTTCCGTTCGTAGCGGGAGGGCCCGAAACCCTGAGCAGTTCTTC. Translated: CASSSVRSGRARNPEQFF.

This clonotype occurred many times. The rearrangement links TRBV7-2 to TRBJ2-3; D perhaps matches TRBD2 (5 bases). V was clipped by 0 bases and J by 6 bases, with 10 bases between them. This CDR3 has 14 amino acids. The germline V gene has CDR1 SGHTA and CDR2 FQGNSA. The CDR3 reads CASSLAPGVDTQYF. The CDR3 DNA follows: TGTGCCAGCAGCTTAGCTCCCGGGGTCGATACGCAGTATTTT. The full variable domain, completed using reference TRBV7-2 and TRBJ2-3, is GAGVSQSPSNKVTEKGKDVELRCDPISGHTALYWYRQSLGQGLEFLIYFQGNSAPDKSGLPSDRFSAERTGGSVSTLTIQRTQQEDSAVYLCASSLAPGVDTQYFGPGTRLTVL.

The chain links TRBV6-1 to TRBJ2-5, with TRBD2 identical over 7 bases. The CDR3 covers 13 residues. The trim removed 7 bases at V and 5 bases at J, leaving 7 bases unmatched. Germline CDR1 reads MNHNS; CDR2 reads SASEGT. CDR3 region: CASIAGLGETQYF. The DNA for the CDR3 is TGTGCCAGCATAGCGGGTCTAGGGGAGACCCAGTACTTC.

This clonotype was seen a handful of times. V gene TRBV4-1 combines with J gene TRBJ2-7; either TRBD1 or TRBD2 may fit D (6 bases each). Germline V CDR1 and CDR2: MGHRA, YSYEKL. V lost 4 bases to trimming and J lost 7 bases, with 17 bases between them. The CDR3 has 14 residues. The CDR3 nucleotides read TGCGCCAGCAGCCGCGAGGGGGGAGTAGGGGAGCAGTACTTC. Its translation: CASSREGGVGEQYF.

V and J are TRBV7-2 and TRBJ2-2; TRBD1 matches 7 bases. This CDR3 is built from 14 residues. With 4 bases clipped from V and 7 bases from J, the junction kept 6 bases outside the gene matches. Germline assignment: CDR1 SGHTA and CDR2 FQGNSA. Here the CDR3 reads CASSSTGAGGELFF. In DNA, the CDR3 is TGTGCCAGCAGCTCTACAGGGGCCGGCGGGGAGCTGTTTTTT. Together with reference TRBV7-2 and TRBJ2-2, the CDR3 gives the full variable domain: GAGVSQSPSNKVTEKGKDVELRCDPISGHTALYWYRQSLGQGLEFLIYFQGNSAPDKSGLPSDRFSAERTGGSVSTLTIQRTQQEDSAVYLCASSSTGAGGELFFGEGSRLTVL.

In this sample, this clonotype turned up a few times. This chain uses TRBV27 with TRBJ2-7, with D perhaps TRBD1 (5 bases). The V and J ends lost 4 bases and 2 bases respectively, with 15 bases between them. Germline lookup yields CDR1 MNHEY and CDR2 SMNVEV (reference sequence). This CDR3 has 15 residues. For the CDR3, the DNA is TGTGCCAGCAGTTCCTCTGGGGCCGAGACCTACGAGCAGTACTTC. This translates into CASSSSGAETYEQYF.

CDR3 nucleotides: TGCAGCGTTGGGGGGTACACTGAAGCTTTCTTT. Its translation: CSVGGYTEAFF. V and J are TRBV29-1 and TRBJ1-1; D is perhaps TRBD1 (5 bases). CDR1 is SQVTM and CDR2 is ANQGSEA in the germline V gene. The CDR3 sequence is 11 residues long. V was cut by 4 bases and J by 3 bases, with 6 bases left in between.

This clonotype was picked up a small number of times. This chain uses TRBV4-1 with TRBJ2-3; 12 bases are a match to TRBD1. This CDR3 has 16 amino acids. The ends lost 6 bases at V and 5 bases at J; junction bases unmatched: 9. Germline values: CDR1 MGHRA, CDR2 YSYEKL. CDR3 residues: CASRVPGQGAVDTQYF. The CDR3 DNA sequence: TGCGCCAGCAGGGTACCGGGACAGGGGGCTGTAGATACGCAGTATTTT.

This clonotype was counted ten times or more. The rearrangement joins TRBV2 to TRBJ2-7; TRBD1 might be the D (6 bases). Per the germline V gene, CDR1 is SNHLY and CDR2 is FYNNEI. Trimming left V 5 bases short and J 2 bases short, with 10 bases between. CDR3 length: 13 residues. CDR3 region: CASSKDRTYEQYF. The CDR3, as DNA: TGTGCCAGCAGTAAGGACAGAACCTACGAGCAGTACTTC.